The clone carrying this T cell receptor beta chain was seen many times. Its antigen is unknown. The library protocol tagged each TCR cDNA with a unique molecular identifier. Each CDR3 protein gets one entry after TCRdb re-called the 5' RACE reads with MiXCR. The data contain about 75,000 distinct CDR3 sequences, 13% of them singletons. The sample originates from a study of spatial heterogeneity in lung cancer. The wider study: Sequencing consistently turned up more beta-chain sequences than alpha-chain sequences.

Study-wide points: In blood, ubiquitous expanded tumor TCRs appeared more at resection than follow-up.

Noted time point: sample taken at primary tumor resection. Researchers sequenced whole RNA taken from tumor, nontumor lung or frozen PBMC without sorting. The donors comprised approximately 72 untreated early-stage non-small cell lung cancer patients. Per the germline V gene, CDR1 is SQVTM and CDR2 is ANQGSEA. J gave up 2 bases and V 7 bases, and 12 bases lay outside the gene matches. This CDR3 contains 15 residues. This chain joins TRBV29-1 and TRBJ2-3; TRBD1 matches 7 bases. The TCR originated in a male donor with early-stage non-small cell lung cancer. Here the sequenced sample was PBMCs, taken at surgery. CDR3 nucleotide sequence: TGCAGCGCCAGGACAGGCAGGTTGCACACAGATACGCAGTATTTT. This translates into CSARTGRLHTDTQYF.